The TCR beta chain under discussion was sequenced for a study of shared clonotypes between healthy human individuals. Whole-study context: The cohort comprised two women and a few men. Their ages spanned 18 to 49 years. Each donor's CD8 memory used one plate, CD8 naive two, each CD4 subset three.

Per germline, CDR1 MNHNS and CDR2 SASEGT. This CDR3 has 11 amino acids. Trimming pared 7 bases from V and 11 bases from J, leaving 9 bases between. Generated by immunoSEQ multiplex PCR, the TCRdb table keeps only in-frame clones and is missing some. The sample holds approximately 2.5 million clones, roughly 92% seen once. Overall study findings and caveats: At large depth, rarefaction still showed sorted-subset sequencing to be incomplete.

For this clone: Antigen: not known.

The J gene is TRBJ1-6, the V gene TRBV6-1; possible D gene TRBD1, 6 bases. The origin of this receptor is a man younger than 30 in good health. The sequenced material came from naive CD4+ T cells sorted from blood. Stated subset: CD45RA+ positively selected. CDR3 sequence: CASTPGAPLHF. CDR3 coding DNA: TGTGCCAGCACCCCAGGGGCACCCCTCCACTTT.